This TCR beta chain was profiled in a study of blood T cells in healthy people across ages. This clonotype showed up just once. The authors ran a second PCR of roughly 6 to 12 cycles using a sample-barcoded 5' primer and a J-beta primer mix. MiXCR, applied by TCRdb to the 5' RACE reads, yields one record per CDR3 protein. The table includes 550,000 to 600,000 distinct CDR3 sequences, around half detected once. The CDR3 extends over 11 amino acids. Germline CDR1 reads MNHEY; CDR2 reads SVGEGT. Trimming left V 6 bases short and J 3 bases short, with 6 bases between. The V call is TRBV6-2 or TRBV6-3, the J call TRBJ2-7; D not resolved. Sequences were obtained from blood. This TCR was recovered from a man of 80 years or more in good health. The DNA of the CDR3 is TGTGCCAGCAGAGACGTCTACGAGCAGTACTTC. It yields the protein CASRDVYEQYF.